The 7 T cell receptor beta chains listed next were all sequenced from one sample in a study of T cell responses to AZD1222 COVID-19 vaccine. Assay: immunoSEQ multiplex PCR; the TCRdb copy retains only in-frame clones and omits some. The sample lists about 120,000 clones; 88% were seen once. The sequences come from peripheral blood, collected on day 0 of AZD1222 vaccination. All receptors derive from an adult in good health.

Only one count was recorded for this clone. This rearrangement joins TRBV7-8 to TRBJ1-1; D uncertain. V lost 2 bases to trimming and J lost 2 bases, with 6 bases between them. This CDR3 has 13 residues. The V gene's germline CDR1 is SGHVS and CDR2 FQNEAQ. Written as DNA, the CDR3 is TGTGCCAGCAGCTTATCGGGAAACACTGAAGCTTTCTTT. Its translation is CASSLSGNTEAFF.

This clone was counted a single time. The chain combines TRBV3-1 (or the pseudogene TRBV3-2) with TRBJ1-5; D gene unclear. This CDR3 is built from 14 residues. V shed 2 bases and J shed 6 bases, with 11 bases lying between them. The germline gives CDR1 LGHDT, CDR2 YNNKEL (reference sequence). The CDR3 sequence is CASSQQSSSQPQHF. Written as DNA, the CDR3 is TGTGCCAGCAGCCAACAAAGTTCGAGTCAGCCCCAGCATTTT.

This chain connects TRBV3-1 (or the pseudogene TRBV3-2) to TRBJ2-1; D is uncertain. Trimming cost V 3 bases and J 8 bases, with 11 bases left between them. In germline, CDR1 is LGHDT, CDR2 YNNKEL (reference sequence). This CDR3 is built from 13 residues. The DNA for the CDR3 is TGTGCCAGCAGCCACGACAACCGGCATGAGCAGTTCTTC. This encodes CASSHDNRHEQFF.

The chain employs TRBV9 and TRBJ2-1; 9 bases fit TRBD2. Germline-derived CDR1 and CDR2 are SGDLS and YYNGEE. J lost 10 bases, V lost 0 bases, and 5 bases had no gene match. The CDR3 runs to 14 residues. The CDR3 protein is CASSVAGTSFEQFF. For the CDR3, the DNA is TGTGCCAGCAGCGTAGCTGGGACTAGCTTCGAGCAGTTCTTC.

The genes are TRBV19 and TRBJ2-2; unclear D gene. Trimming left V 3 bases short and J 4 bases short, with 9 bases between. The CDR3 is 14 residues long. From germline, CDR1 is LNHDA and CDR2 SQIVND (reference sequence). The CDR3 bases are TGTGCCAGTAGTATTCTTCGAGGCACCGGGGAGCTGTTTTTT. It is translated as CASSILRGTGELFF.

The DNA of the CDR3 is TGTGCCACCAGCAGAGGTGGGACTAGCGGGATGTACGAGCAGTACTTC. It codes for CATSRGGTSGMYEQYF. The rearrangement joins TRBV15 to TRBJ2-7, with TRBD2 identical over 13 bases. The CDR3 sequence is 16 residues long. Germline V gene sequence: CDR1 LNHNV, CDR2 YYDKDF (reference sequence). J was trimmed by 4 bases and V by 1 base; bases with no gene match: 4.

CDR3 coding DNA: TGTGCCAGCTCAACCGGGACAGACCATTCACCCCTCCACTTT. It encodes CASSTGTDHSPLHF. The chain recombines TRBV28 with TRBJ1-6, with 7 bases matching TRBD1. CDR3 length: 14 residues. V lost 8 bases to trimming and J lost 8 bases; unmatched junction nucleotides: 9. Germline lookup yields CDR1 MDHEN and CDR2 SYDVKM.